Presented here are 15 T cell receptor beta chains from one specimen sequenced in a study of T cell responses to AZD1222 COVID-19 vaccine. Profiled with immunoSEQ multiplex PCR; TCRdb holds only in-frame clones, not every one. Of roughly 100,000 clones listed, roughly 89% were seen once; the top ten hold roughly 44%. The specimen was peripheral blood, collected on day 0 of AZD1222 vaccination. The source is an adult in good health.

V gene TRBV3-1 (or the pseudogene TRBV3-2) combines with J gene TRBJ2-7, with 9 bases lining up with TRBD2. Losses at the gene ends were 1 base for V and 3 bases for J; bases not matched to a gene: 10. This CDR3 is built from 17 residues. CDR1 is LGHDT, CDR2 YNNKEL, per germline (reference sequence). Here the CDR3 reads CASSQVRTSEILYEQYF. The CDR3 coding sequence is TGTGCCAGCAGCCAAGTCCGGACTAGCGAGATACTCTACGAGCAGTACTTC.

The rearrangement links TRBV15 to TRBJ2-7, with unresolved D. The ends were cut back, 2 bases at V and 2 bases at J, with 10 bases in the middle. CDR3 length: 14 residues. Germline CDR1 LNHNV, CDR2 YYDKDF (reference sequence). CDR3 protein: CATSRLNQPYEQYF. The CDR3 nucleotides are TGTGCCACCAGCAGATTGAACCAGCCCTACGAGCAGTACTTC.

The genes are TRBV18 and TRBJ2-7; a possible D gene is TRBD1 (6 bases). V was cut by 6 bases and J by 5 bases, with 20 bases left in between. The CDR3 consists of 15 residues. Looked up from germline, CDR1 is KGHSH and CDR2 is LQKENI. The CDR3 sequence: CASSPLGQGFDEQYF. In nucleotides, the CDR3 is TGTGCCAGCTCCCCCCTCGGGCAGGGGTTCGACGAGCAGTACTTC.

V gene TRBV27 combines with J gene TRBJ2-2; D gene uncertain. Trimming cost V 4 bases and J 6 bases, with 18 bases left between them. CDR1 MNHEY and CDR2 SMNVEV come from the germline V gene (reference sequence). The CDR3 runs to 16 residues. DNA of the CDR3: TGTGCCAGCAGTTCTTTCCTCACTCGAACACCCGGGGAGCTGTTTTTT. Amino acids: CASSSFLTRTPGELFF.

The rearrangement uses TRBV10-3 and TRBJ2-5; D tentatively reads TRBD1 or TRBD2 (5 bases each). Trimming removed 2 bases from V and 4 bases from J, with 11 bases in between. This CDR3 has 14 amino acids. The germline gives CDR1 ENHRY, CDR2 SYGVKD. This CDR3 is CAISEPRGGETQYF. CDR3 DNA sequence: TGTGCCATCAGTGAGCCCCGGGGCGGAGAGACCCAGTACTTC.

The chain is built from TRBV18 and TRBJ2-3; D gene uncertain. CDR1 and CDR2 (germline): KGHSH, LQKENI. The germline V and J ends were trimmed by 3 bases and 6 bases, with 7 bases remaining between them. The CDR3 sequence is 12 residues long. This chain's CDR3 is CASSPHGDTQYF. The CDR3 coding sequence is TGTGCCAGCTCACCCCACGGGGATACGCAGTATTTT.

This chain uses TRBV5-1 with TRBJ2-7; D gene ambiguous. Germline V CDR1 and CDR2: SGHRS, YFSETQ. V was clipped by 4 bases and J by 7 bases, with 15 bases between them. The length of the CDR3 is 13 residues. This chain's CDR3 is CASSQLTLREQYF. Here the CDR3 DNA reads TGCGCCAGCAGCCAATTAACACTCCGAGAGCAGTACTTC. Full variable domain (remainder filled in from reference TRBV5-1 and TRBJ2-7): KAGVTQTPRYLIKTRGQQVTLSCSPISGHRSVSWYQQTPGQGLQFLFEYFSETQRNKGNFPGRFSGRQFSNSRSEMNVSTLELGDSALYLCASSQLTLREQYFGPGTRLTVT.

The V and J genes are TRBV7-6 and TRBJ2-7; 9 bases are a match to TRBD1. V trimming: 1 base; J trimming: 3 bases; junction bases outside the gene matches: 4. This CDR3 is 15 amino acids long. Germline lookup yields CDR1 SGHVS and CDR2 FNYEAQ. Here the CDR3 reads CASSLGDRGNYEQYF. Written as DNA, the CDR3 is TGTGCCAGCAGCTTAGGTGACAGGGGGAACTACGAGCAGTACTTC.

This chain links TRBV7-2 with TRBJ2-2; tentative D call: TRBD1 (5 bases). The CDR3 extends over 16 amino acids. Trimming took 5 bases from V and 2 from J, leaving 15 bases between them. Per the germline V gene, CDR1 is SGHTA and CDR2 is FQGNSA. The CDR3 nucleotides are TGTGCCAGCAGCCCTAGGGGCAGCCCAAACACCGGGGAGCTGTTTTTT. As protein: CASSPRGSPNTGELFF.

The chain links TRBV11-2 to TRBJ1-3; D gene uncertain. V lost 3 bases, J lost 0 bases, and 6 bases lay in between. The CDR3 loop spans 14 amino acids. CDR1 SGHAT and CDR2 FQNNGV come from the germline V gene. CDR3 coding DNA: TGTGCCAGCAGCTTCCCAAACTCTGGAAACACCATATATTTT. This codes for CASSFPNSGNTIYF. Drawing the rest from reference TRBV11-2 and TRBJ1-3, the complete variable domain is EAGVAQSPRYKIIEKRQSVAFWCNPISGHATLYWYQQILGQGPKLLIQFQNNGVVDDSQLPKDRFSAERLKGVDSTLKIQPAKLEDSAVYLCASSFPNSGNTIYFGEGSWLTVV.

The chain recombines TRBV4-3 with TRBJ1-1, with D possibly matching TRBD1 (6 bases). V was clipped by 0 bases and J by 5 bases, with 13 bases between them. The germline CDR1 and CDR2 sequences are LGHNA and YSLEER. The CDR3 is made up of 15 amino acids. The CDR3 is CASSQERGAWTEAFF. In nucleotides, the CDR3 is TGCGCCAGCAGCCAAGAGCGGGGGGCATGGACTGAAGCTTTCTTT.

The rearrangement uses TRBV28 and TRBJ1-1; no definite D call. Trimming left V 3 bases short and J 2 bases short, with 13 bases between. Germline V CDR1 and CDR2: MDHEN, SYDVKM. The CDR3 is made up of 15 amino acids. Here the CDR3 DNA reads TGTGCCAGCAGTTTGCCTTACACAGTTAACACTGAAGCTTTCTTT. Its translation is CASSLPYTVNTEAFF.

V and J are TRBV30 and TRBJ1-5, with no clear D. Trimming shortened V by 1 base and J by 3 bases, and 10 bases separated the two germline ends. CDR1 is GTSNPN and CDR2 is SVGIG in the germline V gene (reference sequence). The CDR3 is made up of 14 amino acids. The CDR3 is CAWSAAAINQPQHF. For the CDR3, the DNA is TGTGCCTGGAGTGCGGCAGCCATCAATCAGCCCCAGCATTTT.

The gene calls are TRBV18 and TRBJ2-1; D tentatively fits TRBD1 or TRBD2 (5 bases each). The germline V and J ends were trimmed by 4 bases and 3 bases, with 22 bases remaining between them. The V gene's germline CDR1 is KGHSH and CDR2 LQKENI. The CDR3 is made up of 18 amino acids. The CDR3 coding sequence is TGTGCCAGCTCACTCTCCAGGGTCCAGGGAGAGGGCTACAATGAGCAGTTCTTC. Its translation is CASSLSRVQGEGYNEQFF.

This chain connects TRBV6-1 to TRBJ1-2; no clear D gene. Looked up from germline, CDR1 is MNHNS and CDR2 is SASEGT. The CDR3 covers 13 residues. The V gene lost 3 bases and the J gene lost 4 bases, with 9 bases spanning the gap. DNA for the CDR3: TGTGCCAGCAGTGAGGGTCACCGCTATGGCTACACCTTC. It codes for CASSEGHRYGYTF.